The clone carrying this TCR beta chain has ten or more counts. Amplification of TCR alpha and beta CDR3 regions from RNA used iRepertoire nested multiplex PCR. One entry per CDR3 protein results from TCRdb running MiXCR on the multiplex PCR reads. Of approximately 190,000 distinct CDR3 sequences in the sample, roughly 32% are singletons; the top ten hold around 20%. This entry is derived from a study of glioma-infiltrating T cells. The CDR3 is 16 residues long. CDR1 is SGHTA and CDR2 is FQGNSA in the germline V gene. V lost 4 bases and J lost 1, with 15 bases in between. Source material: glioma tissue, nonneoplastic brain tissue, or PBMCs (not recorded which). This TCR was recovered from a human donor with low-grade glioma or glioblastoma, undergoing nonglioma brain surgery, or in good health (not recorded which). The rearrangement links TRBV7-2 to TRBJ2-3; TRBD2 is a possible D gene (7 bases). The CDR3 DNA is TGTGCCAGCAGCTGGGGGGGCGGGAGTCGCACAGATACGCAGTATTTT. Encoded protein: CASSWGGGSRTDTQYF.